Below, 28 T cell receptor beta chains from the same sample are listed, as sequenced in a study of cytomegalovirus exposure and HLA in healthy donors. Use of 60 Vbeta and 13 Jbeta primers characterized the PCR. Method: immunoSEQ multiplex PCR; TCRdb's copy keeps in-frame clones and lacks some. The repertoire holds about 180,000 clones, with over 80% as singletons. Sequenced input: PBMCs. Receptors originate from a man aged 35 to 55 in good health and CMV-seronegative.

This chain links TRBV2 with TRBJ2-3, with 12 positions matching TRBD2. CDR3 length: 17 amino acids. The germline gives CDR1 SNHLY, CDR2 FYNNEI. The ends lost 6 bases at V and 6 bases at J; junction bases unmatched: 13. CDR3: CASRPFTSGRSGDTQYF. CDR3 nucleotide sequence: TGTGCCAGCAGACCCTTCACTAGCGGGAGGTCAGGGGATACGCAGTATTTT. Together with reference TRBV2 and TRBJ2-3, the CDR3 gives the full variable domain: EPEVTQTPSHQVTQMGQEVILRCVPISNHLYFYWYRQILGQKVEFLVSFYNNEISEKSEIFDDQFSVERPDGSNFTLKIRSTKLEDSAMYFCASRPFTSGRSGDTQYFGPGTRLTVL.

The chain combines TRBV9 with TRBJ1-1; 7 nucleotides line up with TRBD1. CDR3 length: 15 amino acids. Looked up from germline, CDR1 is SGDLS and CDR2 is YYNGEE. V lost 4 bases to trimming and J lost 2 bases; unmatched junction nucleotides: 8. CDR3 bases: TGTGCCAGCAGCTCTCGAGGGGGCGCCAACACTGAAGCTTTCTTT. This codes for CASSSRGGANTEAFF. Supplemented by reference TRBV9 and TRBJ1-1, the full variable domain reads DSGVTQTPKHLITATGQRVTLRCSPRSGDLSVYWYQQSLDQGLQFLIQYYNGEERAKGNILERFSAQQFPDLHSELNLSSLELGDSALYFCASSSRGGANTEAFFGQGTRLTVV.

J is TRBJ2-7 and V is TRBV18, with TRBD2 matching 7 bases. The CDR3 contains 15 residues. V lost 4 bases to trimming and J lost 2 bases; unmatched junction nucleotides: 8. CDR1 and CDR2 (germline): KGHSH, LQKENI. The DNA of the CDR3 is TGTGCCAGCTCACGCACCACGGGGGGTCCCTACGAGCAGTACTTC. Amino acid sequence: CASSRTTGGPYEQYF.

This chain links TRBV5-8 with TRBJ2-5; D possibly corresponds to TRBD2 (6 bases). The CDR3 has 16 residues. V lost 1 base and J 1 base, leaving 14 bases between the germline ends. Germline V CDR1 and CDR2: SGHTS, YDEGEE. The DNA for the CDR3 is TGTGCCAGCAGCTTGACGCGGGGTGATTCCCAAGAGACCCAGTACTTC. Its protein product is CASSLTRGDSQETQYF.

This clone was found a few times. The V call is TRBV19, the J call TRBJ2-4; 7 positions agree with TRBD1. The CDR3 sequence is 13 residues long. V trimming: 6 bases; J trimming: 8 bases; junction bases outside the gene matches: 7. Germline V lookup: CDR1 LNHDA, CDR2 SQIVND (reference sequence). The CDR3 loop reads CASSLDRADIQYF. DNA for the CDR3: TGTGCCAGTAGCTTAGACAGGGCGGACATTCAGTACTTC.

The chain combines TRBV27 with TRBJ2-1, with TRBD2 matching over 11 bases. The CDR3 sequence is 16 residues long. Trimming at V came to 7 bases and at J to 0 bases, leaving 5 bases not matched to a gene. Germline V gene data show CDR1 as MNHEY and CDR2 as SMNVEV (reference sequence). The CDR3 sequence: CASTSLAGGSYNEQFF. DNA for the CDR3: TGTGCCAGCACCTCGCTAGCGGGGGGCTCCTACAATGAGCAGTTCTTC.

This clone was detected only a few times. The chain couples TRBV11-2 to TRBJ2-5; TRBD2 aligns across 7 bases. Germline CDR1 SGHAT, CDR2 FQNNGV. The length of the CDR3 is 13 residues. J gave up 5 bases and V 8 bases, and 8 bases lay outside the gene matches. The CDR3 region has the DNA TGTGCCAGCGGGGGGGGTGACCGGGAGACCCAGTACTTC. Its translation is CASGGGDRETQYF.

The chain is built from TRBV7-8 and TRBJ2-3; no clear D. CDR1 is SGHVS and CDR2 is FQNEAQ in the germline V gene. The germline V and J ends were trimmed by 5 bases and 4 bases, with 10 bases remaining between them. The CDR3 is 13 amino acids. CDR3 residues: CASSLLNSDTQYF. The CDR3 DNA reads as TGTGCCAGCAGCCTGCTAAACTCAGATACGCAGTATTTT.

Concerning this clone: Distinct nucleotide sequences in the sample also encode this CDR3. The CDR3 nucleotides are TGTGCCAGCAGCTTACAGGGGCAACTATCGAACACTGAAGCTTTCTTT. It codes for CASSLQGQLSNTEAFF. V usage is TRBV11-3 and J usage is TRBJ1-1, with D perhaps TRBD1 (6 bases). CDR3 length equals 16 residues. In germline, CDR1 is SGHNT, CDR2 YENEEA. Trimming shortened V by 2 bases and J by 1 base, and 14 bases separated the two germline ends.

This clone came up once. The V gene is TRBV5-1, the J gene TRBJ2-1; 12 bases match TRBD2. Unmatched junction bases numbered 6, after V lost 4 bases and J lost 1 base. From germline, CDR1 is SGHRS and CDR2 YFSETQ. There are 17 residues in the CDR3. This CDR3 is CASSLQLAGGSYNEQFF. In DNA, the CDR3 is TGCGCCAGCAGCCTACAACTAGCGGGGGGATCCTACAATGAGCAGTTCTTC. Full variable domain (outside the CDR3, taken from reference TRBV5-1 and TRBJ2-1): KAGVTQTPRYLIKTRGQQVTLSCSPISGHRSVSWYQQTPGQGLQFLFEYFSETQRNKGNFPGRFSGRQFSNSRSEMNVSTLELGDSALYLCASSLQLAGGSYNEQFFGPGTRLTVL.

This clone has only one observation. V is TRBV30 and J is TRBJ1-2; 7 nucleotides line up with TRBD1. Germline lookup yields CDR1 GTSNPN and CDR2 SVGIG (reference sequence). The length of the CDR3 is 14 residues. Losses at the gene ends were 4 bases for V and 4 bases for J; bases not matched to a gene: 9. In nucleotides, the CDR3 is TGTGCCTGGAATACAGGGGTCCCCTCCTATGGCTACACCTTC. It codes for CAWNTGVPSYGYTF.

The V call is TRBV19, the J call TRBJ1-2; D possibly corresponds to TRBD1 (6 bases). CDR1 LNHDA and CDR2 SQIVND come from the germline V gene (reference sequence). CDR3 length: 12 residues. The V and J ends lost 3 bases and 4 bases respectively, with 6 bases between them. The CDR3: CASSMDSYGYTF. The CDR3 DNA reads TGTGCCAGTAGTATGGACAGCTATGGCTACACCTTC. The variable domain in full, with the rest retrieved from reference TRBV19 and TRBJ1-2, is DGGITQSPKYLFRKEGQNVTLSCEQNLNHDAMYWYRQDPGQGLRLIYYSQIVNDFQKGDIAEGYSVSREKKESFPLTVTSAQKNPTAFYLCASSMDSYGYTFGSGTRLTVV.

The chain employs TRBV15 and TRBJ2-3; TRBD2 matches 7 bases. The V gene's germline CDR1 is LNHNV and CDR2 YYDKDF (reference sequence). The CDR3 sequence is 20 residues long. The V segment lost 2 bases and the J segment 7 bases; nucleotides outside the gene matches: 24. The CDR3 is CATSRSRLADRSRYVNTQYF. The CDR3 DNA sequence: TGTGCCACCAGCAGATCCCGACTAGCCGACCGGTCTCGATACGTAAATACGCAGTATTTT.

This clone showed up just a few times. This sequence joins TRBV18 and TRBJ2-1; a possible D gene is TRBD2 (6 bases). There are 12 residues in the CDR3. Trimming stripped 6 bases from V and 9 bases from J, with 12 bases between. CDR1 is KGHSH, CDR2 LQKENI, per germline. CDR3 protein: CASSLRRAEQFF. CDR3 DNA: TGTGCCAGCTCCCTCCGGAGGGCTGAGCAGTTCTTC.

This chain joins TRBV25-1 and TRBJ2-3; possibly TRBD2 for D (5 bases). The CDR3 contains 15 residues. CDR1 is MGHDK, CDR2 SYGVNS, per germline. V lost 4 bases and J 3 bases, leaving 14 bases between the germline ends. The DNA for the CDR3 is TGTGCCAGCAGTGGGTGGCGGGTGGGGACAGATACGCAGTATTTT. Amino acids: CASSGWRVGTDTQYF.

This rearrangement joins TRBV6-5 to TRBJ1-2, with a possible D match to TRBD1 (6 bases). CDR1 MNHEY and CDR2 SVGAGI come from the germline V gene. Trimming pared 4 bases from V and 4 bases from J, leaving 16 bases between. The CDR3 spans 15 residues. The CDR3 DNA sequence: TGTGCCAGCAGTTTAGGCCGGCAGGGGCTCTATGGCTACACCTTC. Translating it yields CASSLGRQGLYGYTF.

There are a few counts of this clone. The V call is TRBV4-2, the J call TRBJ1-1; D possibly corresponds to TRBD1 (6 bases). Trimming removed 1 base at V and 4 bases at J, with 13 bases between. The CDR3 extends over 15 amino acids. Germline lookup yields CDR1 LGHNA and CDR2 YNFKEQ. The CDR3 is CASSQVARGSTEAFF. The CDR3 nucleotides are TGTGCCAGCAGCCAAGTGGCCAGGGGTAGCACTGAAGCTTTCTTT.

The V and J genes are TRBV28 and TRBJ2-5, with D unclear. The CDR3 contains 14 residues. V lost 2 bases to trimming and J lost 0 bases, with 7 bases between them. Looked up from germline, CDR1 is MDHEN and CDR2 is SYDVKM. The CDR3, as DNA: TGTGCCAGCAGTTTACGAGAGTACCAAGAGACCCAGTACTTC. This translates into CASSLREYQETQYF.

V gene TRBV28 combines with J gene TRBJ2-5; D is uncertain. TRBJ2-7 explains the end of the DNA better; the J call may be wrong. CDR1 is MDHEN, CDR2 SYDVKM, per germline. The CDR3 totals 14 residues. CDR3 residues: CASSPPAQHYEQYF. In DNA form, the CDR3 reads TGTGCCAGCAGCCCCCCGGCGCAACACTACGAGCAGTACTTC.

The chain has TRBV7-9 and TRBJ2-3; 8 nucleotides align to TRBD2. Germline trimming cut 1 base from V and 8 bases from J; bases unmatched to any gene: 11. Germline CDR1 and CDR2: SEHNR and FQNEAQ (reference sequence). CDR3 length: 16 residues. The CDR3 here is CASSLEAGALRGTQYF. The CDR3 DNA reads as TGTGCCAGCAGCTTAGAAGCGGGGGCTCTAAGAGGTACGCAGTATTTT.

This chain joins TRBV18 and TRBJ2-7, with TRBD1 identical over 7 bases. Germline CDR1 reads KGHSH; CDR2 reads LQKENI. The CDR3 is 14 amino acids. Trimming cost V 2 bases and J 1 base; bases outside gene matches: 2. The CDR3 spells CASSPTTGSYEQYF. The DNA for the CDR3 is TGTGCCAGCTCACCAACGACAGGGTCCTACGAGCAGTACTTC.

The CDR3 DNA reads TGTGCCAGCAGTTCGACCGGGACTGCCTTCAATGAGCAGTTCTTC. It translates to CASSSTGTAFNEQFF. The V and J genes are TRBV6-5 and TRBJ2-1; D may be TRBD2 (6 bases). V lost 4 bases and J lost 6, with 16 bases in between. Looked up from germline, CDR1 is MNHEY and CDR2 is SVGAGI. The CDR3 contains 15 residues.

The chain is built from TRBV5-1 and TRBJ1-5; TRBD1 might be the D (6 bases). V was trimmed by 0 bases and J by 4 bases, leaving 17 bases between them. The germline CDR1 and CDR2 sequences are SGHRS and YFSETQ. CDR3 length: 17 amino acids. CDR3 in DNA: TGCGCCAGCAGCTTGGGGGGGCAGGGAGGGAGGAATCAGCCCCAGCATTTT. Translated, it gives CASSLGGQGGRNQPQHF.

The rearrangement links TRBV11-3 to TRBJ1-3; 8 nucleotides match TRBD1. The germline CDR1 and CDR2 sequences are SGHNT and YENEEA. The J segment lost 2 bases and the V segment lost 5 bases, leaving 8 bases of the junction unmatched. The CDR3 covers 16 residues. The CDR3 sequence: CASSPWTGQTGNTIYF. The CDR3, as DNA: TGTGCCAGCAGCCCGTGGACAGGGCAAACTGGAAACACCATATATTTT.

The chain recombines TRBV7-2 with TRBJ1-2; no reliable D call. The CDR3 is made up of 13 amino acids. Between the trimmed V and J ends, which lost 2 bases and 7 bases, there was a span of 11 bases. Germline V gene data show CDR1 as SGHTA and CDR2 as FQGNSA. In DNA, the CDR3 is TGTGCCAGCAGCTTACCCGACTTTCGTGGCTACACCTTC. Its protein is CASSLPDFRGYTF.

V usage is TRBV7-9 and J usage is TRBJ2-7; 7 nucleotides line up with TRBD2. From germline, CDR1 is SEHNR and CDR2 FQNEAQ (reference sequence). The CDR3 consists of 15 residues. V lost 5 bases and J lost 4; bases outside the gene matches: 11. This CDR3 is CASSPLLAAGYEQYF. The CDR3 region has the DNA TGTGCCAGCAGCCCGCTCCTAGCGGCCGGATACGAGCAGTACTTC.

The chain recombines TRBV14 with TRBJ2-7; a weak D match, TRBD2 (5 bases). CDR1 and CDR2 from the germline V gene are SGHDN and FVKESK. The V end lost 1 base, the J end lost 3 bases, and 10 bases lay between the germline ends. The CDR3 consists of 14 residues. The CDR3 spells CASSQGSGSYEQYF. The DNA for the CDR3 is TGTGCCAGCAGCCAAGGGAGCGGCAGCTACGAGCAGTACTTC.

The V gene is TRBV28, the J gene TRBJ2-3; tentative D call: TRBD2 (6 bases). V was trimmed by 5 bases and J by 1 base, leaving 13 bases between them. This CDR3 is 15 amino acids long. From germline, CDR1 is MDHEN and CDR2 SYDVKM. The CDR3 is CASSLMASGTDTQYF. CDR3 nucleotide sequence: TGTGCCAGCAGTCTCATGGCTAGCGGCACAGATACGCAGTATTTT.